The entry that follows covers one T cell receptor beta chain sequence. These data originate in a study of Ad26.COV2.S vaccination and SARS-CoV-2 variants. Indicated treatment: around 19 received Ad26.COV2.S at low or high dose, single or two shots; 5 received placebo; per-sample allocation not given. Collection of samples fell on day 63 after the first vaccine or placebo injection. The method was immunoSEQ multiplex PCR; TCRdb's version includes in-frame clones alone and lacks a portion of them. The sample lists hundreds of thousands of clones, about 83% occurring once. Germline V gene data show CDR1 as LNHDA and CDR2 as SQIVND (reference sequence). The CDR3 is made up of 14 amino acids. Trimming removed 4 bases from V and 8 bases from J; junction bases left unmatched: 9.

The sample was peripheral blood, taken in a trial of Ad26.COV2.S vaccine versus placebo. This TCR derives from a person between 18 and 65 years old who received the Ad26.COV2.S COVID-19 vaccine or a placebo. The chain links TRBV19 to TRBJ1-2; TRBD1 matches at 8 bases. CDR3 DNA sequence: TGTGCCAGTAGTACCGGACAGGGAGTTGGAGGCTACACCTTC. It specifies CASSTGQGVGGYTF. The complete variable domain, with remaining parts taken from reference TRBV19 and TRBJ1-2, reads DGGITQSPKYLFRKEGQNVTLSCEQNLNHDAMYWYRQDPGQGLRLIYYSQIVNDFQKGDIAEGYSVSREKKESFPLTVTSAQKNPTAFYLCASSTGQGVGGYTFGSGTRLTVV.